Listed here is a single T cell receptor (beta chain). This sample was taken from a study of shared clonotypes between healthy human individuals. Clones were sequenced by immunoSEQ multiplex PCR, and TCRdb holds only the in-frame ones, with some missing. This table holds about 490,000 clones, about three quarters found once. The CDR3 consists of 14 residues. Germline CDR1 MDHEN, CDR2 SYDVKM. Trimming removed 5 bases at V and 4 bases at J, with 12 bases between. This TCR derives from a woman aged 40 to 50 in good health. Some clones in this sample may be carry-over from other donors' samples. This rearrangement joins TRBV28 to TRBJ1-5, with a weak D call TRBD1 (6 bases). The specimen was PBMCs. This CDR3 reads CASSRGGVNQPQHF. CDR3 coding DNA: TGTGCCAGCAGTCGAGGGGGTGTGAATCAGCCCCAGCATTTT.